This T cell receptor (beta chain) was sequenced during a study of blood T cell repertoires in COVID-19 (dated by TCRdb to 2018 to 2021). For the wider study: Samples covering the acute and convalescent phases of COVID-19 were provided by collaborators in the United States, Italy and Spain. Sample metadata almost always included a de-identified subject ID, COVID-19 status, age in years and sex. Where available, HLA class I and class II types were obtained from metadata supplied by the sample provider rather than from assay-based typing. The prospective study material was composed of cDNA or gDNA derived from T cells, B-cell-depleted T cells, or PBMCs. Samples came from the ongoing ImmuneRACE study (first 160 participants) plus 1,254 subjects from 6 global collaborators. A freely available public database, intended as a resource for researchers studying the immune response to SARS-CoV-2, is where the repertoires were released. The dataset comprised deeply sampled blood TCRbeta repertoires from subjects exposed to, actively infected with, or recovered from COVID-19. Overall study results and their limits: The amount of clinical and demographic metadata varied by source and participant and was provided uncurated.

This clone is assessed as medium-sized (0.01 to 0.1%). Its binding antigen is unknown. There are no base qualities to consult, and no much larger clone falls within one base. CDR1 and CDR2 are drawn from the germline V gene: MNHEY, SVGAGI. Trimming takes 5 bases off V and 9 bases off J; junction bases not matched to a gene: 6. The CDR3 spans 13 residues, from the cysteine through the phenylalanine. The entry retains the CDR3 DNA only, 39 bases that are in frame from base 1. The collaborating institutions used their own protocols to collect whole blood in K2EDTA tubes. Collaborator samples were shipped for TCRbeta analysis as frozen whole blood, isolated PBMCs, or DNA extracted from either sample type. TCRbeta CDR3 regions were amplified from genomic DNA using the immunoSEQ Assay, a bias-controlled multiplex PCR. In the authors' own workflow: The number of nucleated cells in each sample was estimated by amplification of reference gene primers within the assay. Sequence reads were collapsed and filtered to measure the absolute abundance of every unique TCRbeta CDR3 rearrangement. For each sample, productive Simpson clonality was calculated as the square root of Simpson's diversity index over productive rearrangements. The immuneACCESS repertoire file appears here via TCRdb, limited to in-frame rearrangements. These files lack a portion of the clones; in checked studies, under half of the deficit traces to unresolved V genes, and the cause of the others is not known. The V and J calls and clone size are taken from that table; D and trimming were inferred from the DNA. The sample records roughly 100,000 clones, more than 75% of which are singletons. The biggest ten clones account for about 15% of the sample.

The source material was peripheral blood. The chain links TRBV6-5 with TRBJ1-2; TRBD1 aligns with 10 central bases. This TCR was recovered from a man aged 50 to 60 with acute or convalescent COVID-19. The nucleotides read TGTGCCAGCAGTCCGGGACAGGGGAGAAGCTACACCTTC. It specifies CASSPGQGRSYTF.